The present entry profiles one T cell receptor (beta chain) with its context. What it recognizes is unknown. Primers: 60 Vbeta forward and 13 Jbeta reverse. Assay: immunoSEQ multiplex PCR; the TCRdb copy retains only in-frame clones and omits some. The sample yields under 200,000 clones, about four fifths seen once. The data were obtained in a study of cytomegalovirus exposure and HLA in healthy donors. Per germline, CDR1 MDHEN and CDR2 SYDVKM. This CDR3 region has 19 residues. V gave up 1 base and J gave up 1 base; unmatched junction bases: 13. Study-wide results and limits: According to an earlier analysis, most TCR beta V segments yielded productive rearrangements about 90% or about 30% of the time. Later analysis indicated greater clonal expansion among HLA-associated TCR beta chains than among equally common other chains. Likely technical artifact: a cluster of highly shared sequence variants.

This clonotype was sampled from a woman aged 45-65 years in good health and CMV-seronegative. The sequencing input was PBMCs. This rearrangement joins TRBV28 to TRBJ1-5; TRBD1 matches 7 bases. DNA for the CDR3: TGTGCCAGCAGTTTATTCGGAAGACAGGGCACGGTAAGCAATCAGCCCCAGCATTTT. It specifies CASSLFGRQGTVSNQPQHF.